A single sample is the source of the 17 T cell receptor beta chains below, sequenced in a study of blood T cell repertoires in COVID-19. TCRdb's copy holds only in-frame clones and misses some; the assay was immunoSEQ multiplex PCR. The sample has under 80,000 clones; around 90% are singletons. The sample was peripheral blood. These receptors all stem from a human donor in a cohort sampled during active COVID-19.

The chain employs TRBV15 and TRBJ2-7; 9 bases agree with TRBD1. Germline V gene lookup returns CDR1 LNHNV and CDR2 YYDKDF (reference sequence). The CDR3 has 12 amino acids. The V segment lost 8 bases and the J segment 4 bases; nucleotides outside the gene matches: 3. The CDR3 DNA follows: TGTGCCACCGGGACAGGGCTTTACGAGCAGTACTTC. Amino acid sequence: CATGTGLYEQYF.

The genes are TRBV6-5 and TRBJ2-3; 11 nucleotides agree with TRBD2. Trimming cost V 8 bases and J 4 bases; bases outside gene matches: 2. Germline V gene data show CDR1 as MNHEY and CDR2 as SVGAGI. CDR3 length: 13 residues. CDR3 loop: CASVLAGADTQYF. In DNA, the CDR3 is TGTGCCAGCGTACTAGCGGGGGCAGATACGCAGTATTTT.

The chain has TRBV28 and TRBJ2-3; TRBD1 might be the D (5 bases). The CDR3 totals 13 residues. V gave up 8 bases and J gave up 2 bases, with 11 bases separating them. Germline CDR1 is MDHEN and CDR2 is SYDVKM. CDR3 sequence: CASWTTDTDTQYF. The CDR3 nucleotides are TGTGCCAGCTGGACAACCGACACAGATACGCAGTATTTT.

This clone was recorded a few times. The J gene is TRBJ2-1, the V gene TRBV7-3; the match to TRBD2 covers 10 bases. The CDR3 sequence is 15 residues long. V shed 5 bases and J 8 bases; nucleotides not matched to a gene: 9. Germline V gene lookup returns CDR1 SGHTA and CDR2 FQGTGA. CDR3 sequence (DNA): TGTGCCAGCAGCCCCCTAGCGGGAGTAAGAGATGAGCAGTTCTTC. Protein product: CASSPLAGVRDEQFF. Using reference TRBV7-3 and TRBJ2-1 for the parts outside the CDR3, the full variable domain is GAGVSQTPSNKVTEKGKYVELRCDPISGHTALYWYRQSLGQGPEFLIYFQGTGAADDSGLPNDRFFAVRPEGSVSTLKIQRTERGDSAVYLCASSPLAGVRDEQFFGPGTRLTVL.

V is TRBV6-2 or TRBV6-3 and J is TRBJ2-3; 10 bases align to TRBD2. Germline loops: CDR1 MNHEY, CDR2 SVGEGT. The CDR3 contains 16 residues. V dropped 4 bases and J dropped 2; count of bases not matched to a gene: 6. For the CDR3, the DNA is TGTGCCAGCAGTTCAAGGCTAGCGGGAGACACAGATACGCAGTATTTT. It yields the protein CASSSRLAGDTDTQYF.

The chain is built from TRBV28 and TRBJ2-7; 9 bases are a match to TRBD1. CDR1 is MDHEN and CDR2 is SYDVKM in the germline V gene. CDR3 length: 14 residues. J lost 1 base, V lost 10 bases, and 8 bases had no gene match. The CDR3 here is CATHGDRASYEQYF. CDR3 sequence (DNA): TGTGCCACCCATGGGGACAGGGCATCCTACGAGCAGTACTTC.

The gene calls are TRBV5-8 and TRBJ2-2, with a tentative D call TRBD1 (6 bases). CDR1 and CDR2 (germline): SGHTS, YDEGEE. The ends were cut back, 3 bases at V and 0 bases at J, with 6 bases in the middle. CDR3 size: 14 residues. CDR3 nucleotides: TGTGCCAGCAGCTGGGACACGAACACCGGGGAGCTGTTTTTT. It is translated as CASSWDTNTGELFF.

The rearrangement links TRBV7-8 to TRBJ2-1; 8 bases align to TRBD2. Losses at the gene ends were 5 bases for V and 9 bases for J; bases not matched to a gene: 9. Per germline, CDR1 SGHVS and CDR2 FQNEAQ. CDR3 length: 14 amino acids. In DNA, the CDR3 is TGTGCCAGCAGCGGACGGACTAGCAGGCGTGAGCAGTTCTTC. Its translation: CASSGRTSRREQFF.

This rearrangement joins TRBV12-5 to TRBJ2-7; D perhaps matches TRBD2 (6 bases). The CDR3 extends over 13 amino acids. Trimming removed 7 bases from V and 3 bases from J, with 13 bases in between. Germline loops: CDR1 LGHNT, CDR2 FRNRAP. CDR3 loop: CASDAGIGYEQYF. The CDR3 DNA reads TGTGCTAGTGATGCGGGAATCGGCTACGAGCAGTACTTC.

The rearrangement links TRBV16 to TRBJ1-1, with 7 bases that match TRBD1. The CDR3 is 15 amino acids. Germline V lookup: CDR1 KGHSY, CDR2 FQNENV. J gave up 4 bases and V 3 bases, and 8 bases lay outside the gene matches. CDR3 region: CASSQRQGLGTEAFF. The CDR3 DNA is TGTGCCAGCAGCCAGCGACAGGGATTAGGCACTGAAGCTTTCTTT.

V usage is TRBV28 and J usage is TRBJ2-1; maybe TRBD2 (6 bases). This CDR3 is 16 amino acids long. Germline V lookup: CDR1 MDHEN, CDR2 SYDVKM. Trimming took 6 bases from V and 2 from J, leaving 17 bases between them. The CDR3 DNA is TGTGCCAGCAGCCCTCGGGAGCGGGTTACCTACAATGAGCAGTTCTTC. Translated: CASSPRERVTYNEQFF.

The chain couples TRBV15 to TRBJ1-1, with 9 bases lining up with TRBD1. CDR3 size: 17 residues. J lost 4 bases, V lost 1 base, and 10 bases had no gene match. Per germline, CDR1 LNHNV and CDR2 YYDKDF (reference sequence). CDR3 protein: CATSRGDRDLRGTEAFF. CDR3 sequence (DNA): TGTGCCACCAGCAGAGGGGACAGGGACCTTCGGGGCACTGAAGCTTTCTTT.

V usage is TRBV7-3 and J usage is TRBJ2-1; perhaps TRBD1 as D (5 bases). CDR3 size: 13 residues. V lost 2 bases and J 5 bases, leaving 7 bases between the germline ends. The germline V gene has CDR1 SGHTA and CDR2 FQGTGA. Here the CDR3 reads CASSLDRNNEQFF. For the CDR3, the DNA is TGTGCCAGCAGCTTAGACAGAAACAATGAGCAGTTCTTC.

This rearrangement joins TRBV7-2 to TRBJ2-1, with TRBD2 matching over 11 bases. V shed 1 base, J shed 7 bases, and the junction held 0 bases outside the gene matches. The germline CDR1 and CDR2 sequences are SGHTA and FQGNSA. The CDR3 length is 14 residues. CDR3 region: CASSLGLAGNEQFF. The CDR3 nucleotides are TGTGCCAGCAGCTTAGGACTAGCGGGAAATGAGCAGTTCTTC.

The chain couples TRBV18 to TRBJ2-1, with 13 positions matching TRBD2. This CDR3 comprises 16 residues. Germline V gene sequence: CDR1 KGHSH, CDR2 LQKENI. The V segment lost 3 bases and the J segment 6 bases; nucleotides outside the gene matches: 5. CDR3 in amino acids: CASSPGTSGASNEQFF. The CDR3 DNA follows: TGTGCCAGCTCACCGGGGACTAGCGGGGCCTCCAATGAGCAGTTCTTC.

The rearrangement joins TRBV11-2 to TRBJ2-7; 7 bases are a match to TRBD2. The V and J ends lost 4 bases and 0 bases, in that order; junction bases with no gene match: 15. The CDR3 sequence is 18 residues long. Germline values: CDR1 SGHAT, CDR2 FQNNGV. CDR3 amino acids: CASSSRASGAPFSYEQYF. Written as DNA, the CDR3 is TGTGCCAGCAGCTCCCGGGCCAGCGGGGCCCCATTCTCCTACGAGCAGTACTTC. Full variable domain (outside the CDR3, taken from reference TRBV11-2 and TRBJ2-7): EAGVAQSPRYKIIEKRQSVAFWCNPISGHATLYWYQQILGQGPKLLIQFQNNGVVDDSQLPKDRFSAERLKGVDSTLKIQPAKLEDSAVYLCASSSRASGAPFSYEQYFGPGTRLTVT.

This rearrangement joins TRBV3-1 (or the pseudogene TRBV3-2) to TRBJ2-7; 7 nucleotides agree with TRBD2. The trim removed 6 bases at V and 2 bases at J, leaving 10 bases unmatched. CDR3 size: 15 residues. Looked up from germline, CDR1 is LGHDT and CDR2 is YNNKEL (reference sequence). The CDR3 coding sequence is TGTGCCAGCAGACCCGCTAGCGGTGGACCCTACGAGCAGTACTTC. Amino acid sequence: CASRPASGGPYEQYF.